Following are 14 T cell receptor beta chains from one sample sequenced in a study of blood T cell repertoires in COVID-19. Sequencing was performed with immunoSEQ multiplex PCR; in TCRdb, only in-frame clones are kept and a portion is missing. Among roughly 70,000 clones, 65% to 85% were seen once, and the ten largest hold 4.1%. Sequenced material: peripheral blood. The receptors here all came from a woman aged 60-75 years with acute or convalescent COVID-19.

The genes are TRBV6-5 and TRBJ1-3; the match to TRBD1 covers 8 bases. This CDR3 is built from 14 residues. The germline V gene has CDR1 MNHEY and CDR2 SVGAGI. V was pared by 7 bases and J by 4 bases, with 6 bases of the junction left unmatched. The CDR3 sequence: CASKLTGGGNTIYF. For the CDR3, the DNA is TGTGCCAGCAAGCTAACAGGGGGAGGAAACACCATATATTTT.

This chain links TRBV19 with TRBJ2-7; 8 nucleotides agree with TRBD2. The CDR3 is 16 residues long. In germline, CDR1 is LNHDA, CDR2 SQIVND (reference sequence). The V gene end was trimmed by 6 bases and the J gene end by 5 bases; junction bases not matched to a gene: 15. The CDR3 spells CASSLKGGLVVHEQYF. In DNA, the CDR3 is TGTGCCAGTAGCCTCAAAGGGGGACTAGTAGTCCACGAGCAGTACTTC.

The chain employs TRBV15 and TRBJ1-5, with 9 bases matching TRBD1. Unmatched junction bases numbered 8, after V lost 5 bases and J lost 6 bases. Germline V CDR1 and CDR2: LNHNV, YYDKDF (reference sequence). The length of the CDR3 is 15 residues. This CDR3 reads CATSGGQGQSQPQHF. As DNA, the CDR3 is TGTGCCACCAGCGGAGGACAGGGGCAATCTCAGCCCCAGCATTTT.

This chain joins TRBV3-1 (or the pseudogene TRBV3-2) and TRBJ2-1; 7 nucleotides match TRBD1. The CDR3 totals 15 residues. J lost 10 bases, V lost 4 bases, and 13 bases had no gene match. Germline V gives CDR1 LGHDT, CDR2 YNNKEL (reference sequence). CDR3: CASSPLGTEDKEQFF. Written as DNA, the CDR3 is TGTGCCAGCAGCCCATTAGGGACAGAGGATAAGGAGCAGTTCTTC.

The rearrangement joins TRBV5-1 to TRBJ1-1; possibly TRBD1 for D (5 bases). V was pared by 3 bases and J by 1 base, with 10 bases between. From germline, CDR1 is SGHRS and CDR2 YFSETQ. The CDR3 is 14 residues long. This chain's CDR3 is CASSSIGQNTEAFF. In DNA, the CDR3 is TGCGCCAGCAGCTCCATCGGACAGAACACTGAAGCTTTCTTT.

This chain joins TRBV7-8 and TRBJ1-6; D might be TRBD1 (5 bases). This CDR3 region has 15 residues. Germline CDR1 reads SGHVS; CDR2 reads FQNEAQ. Trimming removed 0 bases at V and 6 bases at J, with 9 bases between. The chain's CDR3 is CASSLASGGNSPLHF. DNA for the CDR3: TGTGCCAGCAGCTTAGCCTCGGGGGGTAATTCACCCCTCCACTTT.

The DNA of the CDR3 is TGTGCCATCAGTGAGTCTGCGGGAGCGGGTGAGCAGTACTTC. It translates to CAISESAGAGEQYF. The chain uses TRBV10-3 and TRBJ2-7; 7 bases match TRBD2. This CDR3 is built from 14 residues. Germline CDR1 and CDR2: ENHRY and SYGVKD. V was clipped by 0 bases and J by 7 bases; unmatched bases: 6.

V usage is TRBV25-1 and J usage is TRBJ2-7; D might be TRBD1 (6 bases). CDR1 is MGHDK, CDR2 SYGVNS, per germline. Trimming took off 4 bases at V and 1 base at J, with 8 bases between the two ends. This CDR3 has 13 residues. Here the CDR3 DNA reads TGTGCCAGCAGTGGCAGGGGATCCTACGAGCAGTACTTC. This codes for CASSGRGSYEQYF.

The chain recombines TRBV3-1 (or the pseudogene TRBV3-2) with TRBJ1-2, with TRBD1 identical over 7 bases. The CDR3 runs to 14 residues. V shed 1 base, J shed 6 bases, and the junction held 5 bases outside the gene matches. CDR1 is LGHDT and CDR2 is YNNKEL in the germline V gene (reference sequence). The CDR3 coding sequence is TGTGCCAGCAGCCAAGGTTTAGGGACAGATGGCTACACCTTC. Its translation: CASSQGLGTDGYTF.

The rearrangement uses TRBV7-6 and TRBJ2-3; TRBD2 is a possible D gene (6 bases). Germline assignment: CDR1 SGHVS and CDR2 FNYEAQ. The CDR3 length is 17 residues. Trimming shortened V by 4 bases and J by 0 bases, and 17 bases separated the two germline ends. Written as DNA, the CDR3 is TGTGCCAGCAGCTCCAATCAACCGGGGGAGAGCACAGATACGCAGTATTTT. This translates into CASSSNQPGESTDTQYF.

The chain is built from TRBV7-8 and TRBJ1-3; maybe TRBD1 (5 bases). Germline lookup yields CDR1 SGHVS and CDR2 FQNEAQ. The CDR3 totals 18 residues. V shed 1 base and J shed 5 bases, with 21 bases lying between them. The CDR3 is CASSLGLGSRTTRNTIYF. For the CDR3, the DNA is TGTGCCAGCAGCTTAGGTCTGGGGTCGAGGACAACTCGAAACACCATATATTTT.

The chain uses TRBV12-3 or TRBV12-4 and TRBJ1-2, with a tentative D call TRBD1 (6 bases). The CDR3 is 11 amino acids. Trimming cost V 5 bases and J 6 bases, with 7 bases left between them. The CDR3 spells CASSNRDGYTF. CDR3 in DNA: TGTGCCAGCAGTAACAGGGATGGCTACACCTTC.

This clone was picked up a small number of times. J is TRBJ1-3 and V is TRBV5-8; D uncertain. The V and J ends lost 3 bases and 0 bases respectively, with 13 bases between them. The CDR3 covers 16 residues. Germline CDR1 and CDR2: SGHTS and YDEGEE. The CDR3 nucleotides read TGTGCCAGCAGCTCATCCCGTGTGAGCTCTGGAAACACCATATATTTT. Translation gives CASSSSRVSSGNTIYF.

This chain connects TRBV19 to TRBJ2-5, with D possibly TRBD1 on 6 matching bases. The germline V gene encodes CDR1 LNHDA and CDR2 SQIVND (reference sequence). The CDR3 consists of 15 residues. Trimming pared 7 bases from V and 2 bases from J, leaving 17 bases between. The CDR3 region is CASTMGASLQETQYF. Here the CDR3 DNA reads TGTGCCAGTACGATGGGGGCTAGTCTGCAAGAGACCCAGTACTTC. The full variable domain, completed using reference TRBV19 and TRBJ2-5, is DGGITQSPKYLFRKEGQNVTLSCEQNLNHDAMYWYRQDPGQGLRLIYYSQIVNDFQKGDIAEGYSVSREKKESFPLTVTSAQKNPTAFYLCASTMGASLQETQYFGPGTRLLVL.